These T cell receptor beta chains were read from a single sample in a study of beta chain features in type 1 diabetes. Method: immunoSEQ multiplex PCR; TCRdb's copy keeps in-frame clones and lacks some. Here the sample spans about 260,000 clones, around 24% being singletons. The sequenced sample consisted of naive CD4+ T cells from blood. The source is a woman in her twenties or thirties with type 1 diabetes. Both conserved end residues are part of each CDR3. Size is omitted from some rows. Given values are once, few, many or a class for expanded clones.

V gene: TRBV10-3; CDR3 length: 17; J gene: TRBJ2-3; clone size: NA; CDR3 protein: CAIRGGKDRGPTDTQYF
V gene: TRBV29-1; CDR3 length: 15; J gene: TRBJ1-2; clone size: NA; CDR3 protein: CSVLPRGQGAIGYTF
V gene: TRBV6-5; CDR3 length: 15; J gene: TRBJ1-2; clone size: NA; CDR3 protein: CASSYSSGGEYGYTF
V gene: TRBV5-1; CDR3 length: 15; J gene: TRBJ2-5; clone size: NA; CDR3 protein: CASRAGTGEQETQYF
V gene: TRBV19; CDR3 length: 15; J gene: TRBJ2-5; clone size: NA; CDR3 protein: CASSRGRGSGETQYF
V gene: TRBV23-1; CDR3 length: 16; J gene: TRBJ2-5; clone size: NA; CDR3 protein: CASSQGAGENQETQYF
V gene: TRBV4-1; CDR3 length: 15; J gene: TRBJ2-5; clone size: few; CDR3 protein: CASSQDWTSWKTQYF
V gene: TRBV10-3; CDR3 length: 12; J gene: TRBJ2-5; clone size: NA; CDR3 protein: CAISDQRETQYF
V gene: TRBV5-4; CDR3 length: 17; J gene: TRBJ2-1; clone size: NA; CDR3 protein: CASRAGTDLAGLNEQFF
V gene: TRBV30; CDR3 length: 14; J gene: TRBJ1-5; clone size: NA; CDR3 protein: CAWSLGQGAQPQHF
V gene: TRBV5-1; CDR3 length: 18; J gene: TRBJ2-2; clone size: few; CDR3 protein: CASSLVAVSQSNTGELFF
V gene: TRBV29-1; CDR3 length: 14; J gene: TRBJ2-7; clone size: NA; CDR3 protein: CSVARDRASYEQYF
V gene: TRBV7-2; CDR3 length: 14; J gene: TRBJ2-7; clone size: few; CDR3 protein: CASSSQRVVYEQYF